The T cell receptor beta chain under discussion was sequenced for a study of beta chain features in type 1 diabetes (dated by TCRdb to 2016 to 2018). Turning to the overall study: Mean age, gender distribution, total cell number and subset yield did not differ between patients and healthy donors. A total of 85 million to 140 million sorted cells were examined across all samples, and a strong correlation was observed between cell number per subset and RNA yield. Regulatory and stem cell-like memory subsets were obtained from only 8 patients and about eight healthy donors, while naive and central memory subsets were obtained from all 30 or so donors. The study compared TCRB repertoires of sorted circulating CD4+ T cell subsets between recently diagnosed type 1 diabetes patients and matched healthy donors. Points the paper makes about the study in general: Naive, central memory and regulatory TCRB repertoires appeared to be more alike among patients than among healthy donors. Type 1 diabetes patients showed a moderate but significant shortening of TCRB CDR3 length in all four CD4+ subsets. Shorter templates might have been favored by PCR, but patient and control samples were amplified and corrected together, so both groups would have been affected equally by any skew. HLA sub-analyses involved small numbers of individuals, so any influence of HLA type on TCRB rearrangement remained unresolved. Sequencing cDNA rather than genomic DNA could over-represent highly expressing activated cells, although activation and CD3 levels did not differ between groups. Patients with type 1 diabetes made fewer insertions and deleted more nucleotides at VDJ recombination sites, implying thymic rearrangement abnormalities.

A single peripheral blood draw of about 116 mL on average was collected from each donor into heparinised tubes. Naive, central memory, regulatory and stem cell-like memory CD4+ T cells were sorted on a BD FACSAria II using a panel including CD45RO, CCR7, CD25, CD127, CD95 and CD27. Purity was above 95% for every sorted population. PBMCs were isolated right away by Lymphoprep density gradient centrifugation and were stained directly, without culture. To minimize batch effects, samples were stained and sorted in pairs, one healthy donor with one patient per experiment. As to this clone: The antigen this receptor binds is unknown. Nothing much larger sits one base from this clone, and base qualities are not available.

The entire amount of isolated RNA was reverse transcribed using the High Capacity cDNA Reverse Transcription Kit, so the sequenced TCRB transcripts were expressed ones. Deep immunoSEQ sequencing was performed on naive, central memory and regulatory T cell samples, with an average of about 3.6 million total reads per sample. Sorted cells were lysed in RLT buffer and RNA was extracted with DNase-treated RNeasy Micro or Mini kits, depending on cell number. Each cell subset was processed separately to prevent cross-contamination, with patient and healthy donor samples processed together. Using the immunoSEQ multiplex PCR, TCRB sequences were amplified from cDNA into 87-bp fragments spanning the CDR3 region. Sequencing of the amplicons was performed on the Illumina HiSeq platform. Per the original workflow: PCR bias was corrected computationally using synthetic template baselines, and reads within Hamming distance 2 were collapsed, with unmergeable singletons discarded. Reads were aligned to IMGT to assign V, D and J genes, CDR3 length, and insertions or deletions at six rearrangement sites. Clonotype counts were normalized to sorted cell number within each subset before computing true diversity and Gini coefficients with the tcR R package. Repertoire sharing was quantified using the overlap coefficient calculated on TCRB nucleotide sequences. Out-of-frame TCRB sequences from naive cells were analyzed as a proxy for the pre-selection repertoire. The table was pulled from immuneACCESS by TCRdb, which kept in-frame rearrangements only. Such tables lose some clones; where checked, under half of the loss comes from unresolved V genes, and the rest has no known cause. Clone size and the V and J calls come from that table; the DNA yielded D and trimming. This sample is represented by around 600,000 clones; under 15% of them were singletons. The top ten clones comprise more than 0.09% of the sample.

The germline V gene sets CDR1 to MGHDK and CDR2 to SYGVNS. The CDR3 numbers 17 residues from cysteine through phenylalanine. CDR3 DNA is the only sequence kept; it has 51 bases, read in frame from the first base. Compared with germline, V lacks 3 bases and J lacks 9 bases; bases without a gene match: 16. The sequence joins TRBV25-1 to TRBJ2-7, with 11 bases matching TRBD2. The material sequenced was naive CD4+ T cells from blood. The meaning of the sample's cell subset or site label: true naive CD4+ T cells. The receptor was isolated from a man under 40 with type 1 diabetes. The DNA sequence reads TGTGCCAGCAGTGAGCACCCCCCAATAGCGGGGGGGCAGGGGCAGTACTTC. This yields the protein CASSEHPPIAGGQGQYF.